These 19 T cell receptor beta chains came from one sample sequenced in a study of vaccination and CD4 T cells after COVID-19. The treatment is: roughly 10-day PBMC culture with coronavirus spike peptide pools or control peptides (ViraFEST assay). Cultured CD4+ T cells had their DNA profiled by the Oncomine TCR Beta short-read assay. TCRdb reprocessed the PCR reads with MiXCR, giving one entry per CDR3 protein. The table records roughly 17,000 distinct CDR3 sequences, less than 70% of them present only once. No antigen is known for these receptors. Sequenced sample: CD4+ T cells from blood, cultured in vitro. The origin of the receptors is a human donor who had recovered from COVID-19.

The J gene is TRBJ2-7, the V gene TRBV7-8; 12 nucleotides match TRBD2. The CDR3 runs 15 residues. J was trimmed by 3 bases and V by 7 bases; bases with no gene match: 7. Germline V gene sequence: CDR1 SGHVS, CDR2 FQNEAQ. The DNA of the CDR3 is TGTGCCAGCACTCTAAGGACTAGCGGGGTCTACGAGCAGTACTTC. It specifies CASTLRTSGVYEQYF.

This chain uses TRBV15 with TRBJ1-2; no firm D call. The CDR3 is made up of 15 amino acids. CDR1 and CDR2 (germline): LNHNV, YYDKDF (reference sequence). Trimming removed 1 base from V and 0 bases from J, with 9 bases in between. CDR3 sequence (DNA): TGTGCCACCAGCAGAGGGGTCGGACCTAACTATGGCTACACCTTC. Amino acid sequence: CATSRGVGPNYGYTF.

This clonotype occurred a few times. The chain couples TRBV20-1 to TRBJ2-2, with D perhaps matching TRBD1 (5 bases). The V gene lost 0 bases and the J gene lost 3 bases, with 11 bases spanning the gap. The CDR3 is made up of 15 amino acids. CDR1 and CDR2 from the germline V gene are DFQATT and SNEGSKA (reference sequence). CDR3 in amino acids: CSARDLGADTGELFF. In nucleotides, the CDR3 is TGCAGTGCTAGAGATCTAGGGGCGGACACCGGGGAGCTGTTTTTT.

This clonotype has only a few counts. The chain has TRBV20-1 and TRBJ1-1; D unclear. V was trimmed by 0 bases and J by 0 bases, leaving 11 bases between them. There are 15 residues in the CDR3. Germline V gene lookup returns CDR1 DFQATT and CDR2 SNEGSKA (reference sequence). The CDR3, as DNA: TGCAGTGCTAGAGATCCAAGACCCATGAACACTGAAGCTTTCTTT. This sequence encodes CSARDPRPMNTEAFF.

The chain links TRBV2 to TRBJ2-7; 12 bases fit TRBD2. Germline CDR1 is SNHLY and CDR2 is FYNNEI. This CDR3 comprises 14 residues. V lost 7 bases to trimming and J lost 4 bases; unmatched junction nucleotides: 5. The CDR3 sequence: CASTLAGGPYEQYF. The DNA of the CDR3 is TGTGCCAGCACCCTAGCGGGAGGGCCTTACGAGCAGTACTTC.

There are a few counts of this clonotype. V gene TRBV24-1 combines with J gene TRBJ2-7; D is undetermined. CDR1 and CDR2 from the germline V gene are KGHDR and SFDVKD. The CDR3 runs to 13 residues. The V and J ends lost 4 bases and 0 bases respectively, with 6 bases between them. The CDR3 DNA reads TGTGCCACCAGTGAATGGGGCTCCTACGAGCAGTACTTC. Its protein product is CATSEWGSYEQYF.

The CDR3 region has the DNA TGTGCCAGCAGCGCGGGGGAGGTACAAGAGACCCAGTACTTC. It translates to CASSAGEVQETQYF. The chain employs TRBV5-8 and TRBJ2-5; 7 nucleotides align to TRBD2. CDR3 length: 14 residues. The V gene's germline CDR1 is SGHTS and CDR2 YDEGEE. V was clipped by 4 bases and J by 2 bases; unmatched bases: 5.

V usage is TRBV30 and J usage is TRBJ1-5; TRBD1 might be the D (5 bases). Trimming shortened V by 0 bases and J by 0 bases, and 6 bases separated the two germline ends. This CDR3 is built from 14 residues. In germline, CDR1 is GTSNPN, CDR2 SVGIG (reference sequence). The CDR3: CAWSVGASNQPQHF. The DNA of the CDR3 is TGTGCCTGGAGTGTTGGGGCTAGCAATCAGCCCCAGCATTTT.

The chain couples TRBV6-5 to TRBJ1-1; 7 bases are a match to TRBD1. Germline lookup yields CDR1 MNHEY and CDR2 SVGAGI. The ends lost 2 bases at V and 5 bases at J; junction bases unmatched: 5. The CDR3 totals 14 residues. For the CDR3, the DNA is TGTGCCAGCAGTTACAGGGGGCGTCGGACTGAAGCTTTCTTT. It is translated as CASSYRGRRTEAFF.

The rearrangement links TRBV11-2 to TRBJ2-1; unclear D gene. Trimming took 2 bases from V and 0 from J, leaving 14 bases between them. Germline CDR1 reads SGHAT; CDR2 reads FQNNGV. The CDR3 has 17 amino acids. CDR3 sequence: CASSLSLGFGSYNEQFF. CDR3 coding DNA: TGTGCCAGCAGCTTAAGCCTCGGGTTCGGCTCCTACAATGAGCAGTTCTTC.

The chain couples TRBV5-1 to TRBJ2-5; 7 positions agree with TRBD1. Germline lookup yields CDR1 SGHRS and CDR2 YFSETQ. The CDR3 has 14 amino acids. Trimming at V came to 5 bases and at J to 6 bases, leaving 10 bases not matched to a gene. The CDR3: CASSTDRRGKTQYF. The DNA for the CDR3 is TGCGCCAGCAGTACGGACAGGAGAGGAAAGACCCAGTACTTC.

This chain links TRBV24-1 with TRBJ1-5; 7 nucleotides align to TRBD1. The CDR3 covers 16 residues. Germline trimming cut 4 bases from V and 4 bases from J; bases unmatched to any gene: 9. Looked up from germline, CDR1 is KGHDR and CDR2 is SFDVKD. The CDR3 coding sequence is TGTGCCACCAGTGAGGGGGGGACAGCCAAGAATCAGCCCCAGCATTTT. Amino acids: CATSEGGTAKNQPQHF.

This clonotype occurred a few times. Its ends do not fully match the called genes, so a read error is possible. The chain is built from TRBV27 and TRBJ2-7, with a weak D call TRBD2 (5 bases). CDR1 and CDR2 (germline): MNHEY, SMNVEV (reference sequence). The length of the CDR3 is 11 residues. The CDR3 is CASSLRAAQRF. DNA for the CDR3: TGTGCCAGCAGTTTGAGGGCGGCTCAGCGCTTC.

This clonotype has just a few counts. J is TRBJ1-5 and V is TRBV20-1, with D possibly matching TRBD1 (5 bases). Germline V gene sequence: CDR1 DFQATT, CDR2 SNEGSKA (reference sequence). V was cut by 4 bases and J by 5 bases, with 12 bases left in between. This CDR3 spans 13 amino acids. The CDR3 DNA reads TGCAGTGCTACCCAGGGCCCGGATCAGCCCCAGCATTTT. It specifies CSATQGPDQPQHF.

V gene TRBV14 combines with J gene TRBJ1-2, with D maybe TRBD1 (5 bases). This CDR3 contains 14 residues. Deletions cut 4 bases from V and 5 bases from J, with 14 bases between. Germline V lookup: CDR1 SGHDN, CDR2 FVKESK. The CDR3 nucleotides read TGTGCCAGCAGCCCCTTCCCCAGGGAGTATGGCTACACCTTC. Translation gives CASSPFPREYGYTF.

The CDR3 sequence: CASSTQVNQPQHF. The CDR3 bases are TGTGCCAGCAGTACACAGGTAAATCAGCCCCAGCATTTT. This chain joins TRBV6-1 and TRBJ1-5; tentatively, D is TRBD1 (5 bases). With 5 bases removed from V and 4 bases from J, the gap between germline ends came to 9 bases. The CDR3 is 13 residues long. The germline gives CDR1 MNHNS, CDR2 SASEGT.

The chain combines TRBV6-1 with TRBJ1-5, with D perhaps TRBD1 (5 bases). There are 14 residues in the CDR3. The V end was cut by 11 bases, the J end by 1 base, with 15 bases between. Germline V gene sequence: CDR1 MNHNS, CDR2 SASEGT. This CDR3 is CAARDQGSNQPQHF. Here the CDR3 DNA reads TGTGCCGCCCGCGACCAGGGAAGCAATCAGCCCCAGCATTTT.

The chain carries TRBV20-1 and TRBJ2-5, with 11 bases fitting TRBD2. Germline V gene data show CDR1 as DFQATT and CDR2 as SNEGSKA (reference sequence). V shed 6 bases, J shed 3 bases, and the junction held 15 bases outside the gene matches. The CDR3 has 17 residues. In DNA form, the CDR3 reads TGCAGTGCCGCCCGGGGGGCTAGCGGGGGGTCAGAAGAGACCCAGTACTTC. The encoded protein is CSAARGASGGSEETQYF.

The rearrangement uses TRBV19 and TRBJ2-1, with 16 positions matching TRBD2. Germline CDR1 reads LNHDA; CDR2 reads SQIVND (reference sequence). The CDR3 has 18 residues. Germline trimming cut 8 bases from V and 0 bases from J; bases unmatched to any gene: 7. Here the CDR3 reads CASGGTSGRAASYNEQFF. DNA for the CDR3: TGTGCCAGTGGGGGGACTAGCGGGAGGGCCGCCTCCTACAATGAGCAGTTCTTC. Full variable domain (outside the CDR3, taken from reference TRBV19 and TRBJ2-1): DGGITQSPKYLFRKEGQNVTLSCEQNLNHDAMYWYRQDPGQGLRLIYYSQIVNDFQKGDIAEGYSVSREKKESFPLTVTSAQKNPTAFYLCASGGTSGRAASYNEQFFGPGTRLTVL.